A selection of T cell receptor beta chains follows, all from one sample in a study of early T cells in non-severe SARS-CoV-2 infection. Via MiXCR, TCRdb re-called the 5' RACE reads, giving one row per CDR3 protein. The table lists about 100,000 distinct CDR3 sequences, about 12% of them singletons. Sequencing used whole blood. All receptors come from an adult who was a healthcare worker with PCR-confirmed SARS-CoV-2 infection or an uninfected control (not recorded which). Both conserved end residues are part of each CDR3. Only part of the rows carry a size: once, few, many, or a class if the clone is expanded.

abundance	len	j_gene	v_gene	CDR3aa
-	12	TRBJ2-5	TRBV7-2	CASSLAIETQYF
many	19	TRBJ2-3	TRBV28	CASRLAFGDRGLRTDTQYF
few	14	TRBJ2-3	TRBV5-1	CASSLAPASDTQYF
-	13	TRBJ1-4	TRBV29-1	CSARGVKVEKLFF
few	14	TRBJ1-4	TRBV16	CASSQSGTGQKLFF
few	16	TRBJ2-1	TRBV7-6	CASSFTPWGILNEQFF
-	18	TRBJ2-3	TRBV5-1	CASSQGLAGGPSTDTQYF
-	13	TRBJ2-7	TRBV5-1	CASSTDGIGERYF
many	16	TRBJ1-3	TRBV7-9	CASSPDRWLSGNTIYF
many	13	TRBJ2-1	TRBV28	CASSLGLYNEQFF
few	13	TRBJ1-1	TRBV5-4	CASSLEDNTEAFF
many	15	TRBJ1-3	TRBV7-9	CASSLAGSRENTIYF
few	16	TRBJ1-2	TRBV18	CASSPIAGQGSGGYTF
many	14	TRBJ2-7	TRBV9	CASSSGQSGHEQYF
many	16	TRBJ2-3	TRBV7-2	CASSLALGGRTDTQYF
-	13	TRBJ2-7	TRBV2	CASRDGLHYEQYF
-	17	TRBJ2-4	TRBV20-1	CSATLAGAVLAKNIQYF
-	16	TRBJ1-2	TRBV5-4	CASSLDQERPLEGYTF
-	11	TRBJ1-1	TRBV20-1	CSVPAGREAFF
many	13	TRBJ2-3	TRBV11-1	CASSLFPSDTQYF
few	14	TRBJ2-2	TRBV5-5	CASDSPRGSGELFF
many	15	TRBJ2-7	TRBV2	CASSPDRGRSYEQYF
few	13	TRBJ2-7	TRBV5-5	CASSKGLAPEQYF
few	17	TRBJ1-1	TRBV28	CASSYPGGQGLYTEAFF
few	18	TRBJ2-1	TRBV15	CATSRSSWGQGHDNEQFF
-	15	TRBJ2-3	TRBV13	CASSLVGGPGDTQYF
-	13	TRBJ2-7	TRBV20-1	CSARGRQIYEQYF
few	19	TRBJ2-6	TRBV29-1	CSVAGERQGAVSGANVLTF
many	14	TRBJ1-2	TRBV28	CASTDSTPPLGYTF
many	15	TRBJ2-2	TRBV12-3/TRBV12-4	CASSFLAGADGELFF
few	16	TRBJ1-6	TRBV11-2	CASSPHDRTTNSPLHF
-	14	TRBJ1-2	TRBV3-1	CASSQDLTAGGYTF
-	15	TRBJ2-5	TRBV19	CASSIDGDNQETQYF
-	14	TRBJ2-5	TRBV2	CASSFDTTGETQYF
many	14	TRBJ1-4	TRBV28	CASRNPSGNEKLFF
few	16	TRBJ2-5	TRBV11-2	CASSLGSRRSEETQYF
many	13	TRBJ1-1	TRBV9	CASSGGADTEAFF
-	16	TRBJ2-3	TRBV20-1	CSASPLRGGGADTQYF
few	16	TRBJ2-2	TRBV7-6	CASSPMTGKNTGELFF
-	15	TRBJ1-1	TRBV6-6	CASTPGTGGKTEAFF
-	15	TRBJ2-7	TRBV2	CASSEVGFNSYEQYF
-	19	TRBJ2-3	TRBV7-8	CASSLERVVRGASLDTQYF
-	12	TRBJ2-3	TRBV14	CASSPGGFTQYF
-	13	TRBJ2-4	TRBV14	CASSRGVQNIQYF
few	13	TRBJ2-7	TRBV5-1	CASSWAREYEQYF
-	16	TRBJ1-1	TRBV20-1	CSARLRQGLQNTEAFF
-	20	TRBJ2-3	TRBV10-1	CASSESAGGGMASGTDTQYF
many	16	TRBJ2-1	TRBV5-6	CASSKYQGSSYNEQFF
-	14	TRBJ2-7	TRBV24-1	CATSGGGSSYEQYF
many	17	TRBJ1-5	TRBV28	CASSSRTGRHSNQPQHF
many	16	TRBJ2-1	TRBV20-1	CSAILRTATLYNEQFF
many	15	TRBJ2-3	TRBV4-2	CASSQERGATDTQYF
few	13	TRBJ1-2	TRBV28	CASRSQNMYGYTF
many	18	TRBJ1-1	TRBV6-2/TRBV6-3	CASRDPNREGEMNTEAFF
many	14	TRBJ1-1	TRBV14	CASSLRIPSTEAFF
-	16	TRBJ1-3	TRBV7-2	CASSSYQAGAGNTIYF
few	15	TRBJ1-4	TRBV28	CASSFIGSDWEKLFF
-	18	TRBJ2-6	TRBV28	CASSLPPGGGSGANVLTF
few	15	TRBJ2-7	TRBV5-1	CASSPYLSGSYEQYF
-	14	TRBJ1-6	TRBV7-2	CASSLRRKNSPLHF